Detailed here is one T cell receptor (beta chain). There is no known antigen for this receptor. Base qualities are missing; no much larger clone stands one base away. This sample was included in a study of blood T cell repertoires in COVID-19 (dated by TCRdb to 2020 to 2021). About the study as a whole: Collaborator samples came from the United States, Italy and Spain and covered acute and convalescent phases of COVID-19. The repertoires were released in a freely available public database intended as a resource for research on the immune response to SARS-CoV-2. A de-identified subject ID, COVID-19 status, age in years and sex were almost always included in the sample metadata. The dataset comprised deeply sampled blood TCRbeta repertoires from subjects exposed to, actively infected with, or recovered from COVID-19. Where available, HLA class I and class II types were taken from metadata supplied by the sample provider and were not determined by assay-based typing. The material from the prospective study consisted of cDNA or gDNA derived from T cells, B-cell-depleted T cells, or PBMCs. The samples were drawn from two sources: the first 160 participants of the ongoing ImmuneRACE study, and approximately 1,300 subjects contributed by 6 global collaborators.

Collaborating institutions collected whole blood in K2EDTA tubes following their own protocols. Collaborator samples were shipped for TCRbeta analysis as frozen whole blood, isolated PBMCs, or DNA extracted from either sample type. The immunoSEQ Assay, a bias-controlled multiplex PCR, was used to amplify TCRbeta CDR3 regions from genomic DNA. Regarding the original processing steps: The number of nucleated cells in each sample was estimated from the amplification of reference gene primers within the assay. To quantify the absolute abundance of each unique TCRbeta CDR3 rearrangement, sequence reads were collapsed and filtered. For each sample, productive Simpson clonality was calculated as the square root of Simpson's diversity index over productive rearrangements. In its TCRdb copy, this immuneACCESS table keeps in-frame sequences only and misses some clones. Where compared with another copy, unresolved V genes explain less than half of these, and the others have no known cause. The V and J calls and clone size were taken over from that table, and D and trimming were inferred from the DNA. The sample table lists some 300,000 clones, around nine tenths of them with a count of one. Clones ranked in the top ten supply 1% to 1.5% of the sample.

Paper-wide results and their limitations: Clinical and demographic metadata were provided uncurated, with the amount varying by source and participant.

This TCR came from a man between 65 and 85 years old with acute or convalescent COVID-19. Source material: peripheral blood.

The DNA sequence follows: TGTGCCAGCAGTGGACTGGCCTACGAGCAGTACTTC. Translated, it reads CASSGLAYEQYF. This chain is built from TRBV6-6 and TRBJ2-7, with a tentative D gene TRBD2 over 5 matching bases. The junction carries 7 bases between V and J, which are trimmed by 5 bases and 2 bases respectively. CDR1 and CDR2 are read off the germline V gene (reference sequence) as MNHNY and SVGAGI. Including cysteine and phenylalanine, the CDR3 has 12 amino acids. Only the CDR3 part of the read is kept: 36 bases, read in frame from the first base.